The clone carrying this T cell receptor (beta chain) was recorded many times. Its antigen remains unknown. Preparation of the TCRbeta library was carried out with unique molecular identifiers. TCRdb called the PCR reads again in MiXCR, with one record for every CDR3 protein. The profile shows under 850,000 distinct CDR3 sequences, about an eighth of them singletons. This sample was included in a study of T-cell reconstitution after alpha-beta-depleted transplantation in children. The study's findings and limits: Several patients had high TCRbeta diversity at day 60; it came from surviving recipient T cells and thymic progenitors. It was newly produced T cells that mostly accounted for T-cell counts and diversity one year after transplant. Reportedly, only several hundred clones from non-depleted graft cells drove alpha-beta T-cell counts at about two months.

CDR3 length: 15 amino acids. Trimming left V 5 bases short and J 0 bases short, with 13 bases between. This sequence joins TRBV12-3 or TRBV12-4 and TRBJ1-1, with a tentative D call TRBD1 (5 bases). The receptor comes from a girl aged 2 to 10 with congenital amegakaryocytic thrombocytopenia, due to receive a stem cell transplant. Material: PBMCs, obtained before TCRalphabeta/CD19-depleted stem cell transplant. The CDR3 spells CASSKRTTVNTEAFF. The CDR3 nucleotides are TGTGCCAGCAGTAAAAGAACGACAGTGAACACTGAAGCTTTCTTT.